The 5 T cell receptor beta chains below all came from one sample that was sequenced in a study of T cell responses to AZD1222 COVID-19 vaccine. TCRdb's copy holds only in-frame clones and misses some; the assay was immunoSEQ multiplex PCR. This table has over 100,000 clones, approximately 90% appearing once. This specimen consisted of peripheral blood, obtained on day 0 of AZD1222 vaccination. These TCRs come from an adult in good health.

This clone has a single count. The chain has TRBV7-8 and TRBJ2-1, with D maybe TRBD2 (6 bases). Germline V CDR1 and CDR2: SGHVS, FQNEAQ. The CDR3 totals 14 residues. The V and J ends lost 5 bases and 6 bases respectively, with 14 bases between them. CDR3 protein: CASSILRDSNEQFF. The CDR3, as DNA: TGTGCCAGCAGCATTCTCAGGGACTCCAATGAGCAGTTCTTC.

V gene TRBV6-5 combines with J gene TRBJ2-3, with 8 bases lining up with TRBD1. J lost 3 bases, V lost 6 bases, and 8 bases had no gene match. CDR1 is MNHEY, CDR2 SVGAGI, per germline. CDR3 size: 15 residues. CDR3 residues: CASRPDRASTDTQYF. The CDR3 DNA sequence: TGTGCCAGCAGGCCGGACAGGGCCTCAACAGATACGCAGTATTTT.

On this clone itself: At the DNA level, this CDR3 is encoded by other sequences in the same sample as well. V is TRBV18 and J is TRBJ2-3; D is uncertain. The ends were cut back, 3 bases at V and 5 bases at J, with 6 bases in the middle. In germline, CDR1 is KGHSH, CDR2 LQKENI. CDR3 length: 12 residues. CDR3 protein: CASSPALDTQYF. CDR3 in DNA: TGTGCCAGCTCACCCGCCTTAGATACGCAGTATTTT.

On this clone: Other DNA sequences of this sample code for an identical CDR3. The CDR3: CASSQNYGYTF. The CDR3 DNA is TGTGCCAGCAGTCAAAACTATGGCTACACCTTC. The V call is TRBV28, the J call TRBJ1-2; no reliable D call. CDR3 length: 11 residues. Germline lookup yields CDR1 MDHEN and CDR2 SYDVKM. V shed 5 bases and J shed 2 bases, with 3 bases lying between them.

The CDR3 loop reads CASSQGPTRRGVSSGNTIYF. The CDR3 DNA is TGTGCCAGCAGCCAAGGGCCCACCAGAAGGGGGGTCAGCTCTGGAAACACCATATATTTT. The chain carries TRBV4-2 and TRBJ1-3, with D perhaps TRBD1 (6 bases). The germline CDR1 and CDR2 sequences are LGHNA and YNFKEQ. The CDR3 consists of 20 residues. Trimming cost V 1 base and J 0 bases, with 22 bases left between them.